The 27 T cell receptor beta chains reported below all come from one sample, sequenced in a study of siplizumab effects on memory and regulatory T cells. Generated by immunoSEQ multiplex PCR, the TCRdb table keeps only in-frame clones and is missing some. The repertoire holds 97,000 or so clones, 92% seen once, with 0.9% to 1.4% in the top ten. The sample consisted of CD4+ T cells sorted from blood. These receptors all come from a human donor in good health.

This chain connects TRBV28 to TRBJ1-3; no clear D gene. Deletions cut 2 bases from V and 1 base from J, with 6 bases between. CDR3 length: 14 residues. Looked up from germline, CDR1 is MDHEN and CDR2 is SYDVKM. This CDR3 reads CASSLKGSGNTIYF. The CDR3 DNA sequence: TGTGCCAGCAGTTTAAAAGGGTCTGGAAACACCATATATTTT.

V is TRBV25-1 and J is TRBJ2-2, with D perhaps TRBD1 or TRBD2 (5 bases each). Trimming took off 1 base at V and 1 base at J, with 10 bases between the two ends. The CDR3 sequence is 16 residues long. The germline V gene has CDR1 MGHDK and CDR2 SYGVNS. The CDR3: CASSEFGGQNTGELFF. The CDR3 DNA follows: TGTGCCAGCAGTGAATTCGGAGGACAGAACACCGGGGAGCTGTTTTTT.

The chain is built from TRBV6-6 and TRBJ1-6; D call uncertain. The V gene's germline CDR1 is MNHNY and CDR2 SVGAGI (reference sequence). V shed 7 bases and J shed 5 bases, with 9 bases lying between them. CDR3 length equals 13 residues. The CDR3 here is CASKVKDNSPLHF. The DNA for the CDR3 is TGTGCCAGCAAGGTTAAGGATAATTCACCCCTCCACTTT.

V is TRBV20-1 and J is TRBJ2-3; D ambiguous. The CDR3 loop spans 11 amino acids. The germline CDR1 and CDR2 sequences are DFQATT and SNEGSKA (reference sequence). V was clipped by 2 bases and J by 6 bases, with 6 bases between them. CDR3 nucleotides: TGCAGTGCTAGAAGGTGGGATACGCAGTATTTT. This codes for CSARRWDTQYF.

The V and J genes are TRBV7-9 and TRBJ2-5, with no clear D. The CDR3 totals 13 residues. Germline CDR1 is SEHNR and CDR2 is FQNEAQ (reference sequence). Trimming shortened V by 4 bases and J by 1 base, and 7 bases separated the two germline ends. The chain's CDR3 is CASSYPPQETQYF. The CDR3 region has the DNA TGTGCCAGCAGCTACCCACCCCAAGAGACCCAGTACTTC. Full variable domain (missing parts from reference TRBV7-9 and TRBJ2-5): DTGVSQNPRHKITKRGQNVTFRCDPISEHNRLYWYRQTLGQGPEFLTYFQNEAQLEKSRLLSDRFSAERPKGSFSTLEIQRTEQGDSAMYLCASSYPPQETQYFGPGTRLLVL.

This sequence joins TRBV18 and TRBJ1-5, with D perhaps matching TRBD1 (6 bases). Trimming left V 6 bases short and J 0 bases short, with 18 bases between. CDR3 length equals 17 residues. CDR1 is KGHSH, CDR2 LQKENI, per germline. CDR3 amino acids: CASSLTGPPYSNQPQHF. The CDR3 nucleotides are TGTGCCAGCTCGCTAACAGGGCCCCCTTATAGCAATCAGCCCCAGCATTTT. The variable domain in full, completed from reference TRBV18 and TRBJ1-5, reads NAGVMQNPRHLVRRRGQEARLRCSPMKGHSHVYWYRQLPEEGLKFMVYLQKENIIDESGMPKERFSAEFPKEGPSILRIQQVVRGDSAAYFCASSLTGPPYSNQPQHFGDGTRLSIL.

The J gene is TRBJ1-4, the V gene TRBV6-1; D is possibly TRBD1 (5 bases). This CDR3 is built from 14 residues. V lost 6 bases, J lost 0 bases, and 8 bases lay in between. In germline, CDR1 is MNHNS, CDR2 SASEGT. This CDR3 is CASRYRTTNEKLFF. DNA of the CDR3: TGTGCCAGCAGATACAGGACAACTAATGAAAAACTGTTTTTT.

V usage is TRBV28 and J usage is TRBJ1-3, with D tentatively TRBD1 (5 bases). Germline V CDR1 and CDR2: MDHEN, SYDVKM. Trimming took off 6 bases at V and 0 bases at J, with 12 bases between the two ends. The CDR3 is 15 residues long. In nucleotides, the CDR3 is TGTGCCAGCAGATCAGCCGGGACCTCTGGAAACACCATATATTTT. It yields the protein CASRSAGTSGNTIYF.

The rearrangement uses TRBV10-3 and TRBJ1-5; the match to TRBD1 covers 7 bases. Germline trimming cut 5 bases from V and 3 bases from J; bases unmatched to any gene: 4. Germline values: CDR1 ENHRY, CDR2 SYGVKD. The length of the CDR3 is 14 residues. The CDR3 protein is CAISTGEFNQPQHF. The CDR3, as DNA: TGTGCCATCAGTACAGGGGAGTTCAATCAGCCCCAGCATTTT.

The rearrangement links TRBV12-5 to TRBJ1-1, with D perhaps matching TRBD1 (5 bases). V was trimmed by 6 bases and J by 5 bases, leaving 13 bases between them. There are 13 residues in the CDR3. Germline V gene sequence: CDR1 LGHNT, CDR2 FRNRAP. The CDR3 is CASGTTEETEAFF. As DNA, the CDR3 is TGTGCTAGTGGGACGACAGAGGAGACTGAAGCTTTCTTT. Using reference TRBV12-5 and TRBJ1-1 for the parts outside the CDR3, the full variable domain is DARVTQTPRHKVTEMGQEVTMRCQPILGHNTVFWYRQTMMQGLELLAYFRNRAPLDDSGMPKDRFSAEMPDATLATLKIQPSEPRDSAVYFCASGTTEETEAFFGQGTRLTVV.

The rearrangement joins TRBV28 to TRBJ2-4, with 8 positions matching TRBD2. CDR3 size: 11 residues. The germline V gene encodes CDR1 MDHEN and CDR2 SYDVKM. Trimming took 6 bases from V and 8 from J; bases not matched to a gene: 0. CDR3: CASSGRDIQYF. Here the CDR3 DNA reads TGTGCCAGCAGCGGGAGGGACATTCAGTACTTC. Full variable domain (rest looked up from reference TRBV28 and TRBJ2-4): DVKVTQSSRYLVKRTGEKVFLECVQDMDHENMFWYRQDPGLGLRLIYFSYDVKMKEKGDIPEGYSVSREKKERFSLILESASTNQTSMYLCASSGRDIQYFGAGTRLSVL.

This chain connects TRBV19 to TRBJ1-5; D gene ambiguous. The CDR3 loop spans 17 amino acids. Germline V gene sequence: CDR1 LNHDA, CDR2 SQIVND (reference sequence). V was clipped by 7 bases and J by 0 bases, with 19 bases between them. As DNA, the CDR3 is TGTGCCAGTACCCCAGGCCGAACAGTTTATAGCAATCAGCCCCAGCATTTT. Its translation is CASTPGRTVYSNQPQHF.

V usage is TRBV5-5 and J usage is TRBJ1-1; 8 bases line up with TRBD1. There are 20 residues in the CDR3. V lost 2 bases and J lost 2; bases outside the gene matches: 20. CDR1 and CDR2 (germline): SGHKS, YYEKEE (reference sequence). The CDR3 region has the DNA TGTGCCAGCAGCTTAGGAGGCAGGGGGCAGGGGTTTACAGTAAACACTGAAGCTTTCTTT. Protein sequence: CASSLGGRGQGFTVNTEAFF.

The chain uses TRBV5-1 and TRBJ2-2; 8 nucleotides agree with TRBD2. Germline-derived CDR1 and CDR2 are SGHRS and YFSETQ. The CDR3 length is 16 residues. The junction had 6 bases not matched to a gene; V was cut back by 0 bases and J by 5 bases. The CDR3 here is CASSLAGTSRTGELFF. CDR3 coding DNA: TGCGCCAGCAGCTTGGCCGGGACTAGTCGGACCGGGGAGCTGTTTTTT. Full variable domain (rest looked up from reference TRBV5-1 and TRBJ2-2): KAGVTQTPRYLIKTRGQQVTLSCSPISGHRSVSWYQQTPGQGLQFLFEYFSETQRNKGNFPGRFSGRQFSNSRSEMNVSTLELGDSALYLCASSLAGTSRTGELFFGEGSRLTVL.

This clone was observed a handful of times. This rearrangement joins TRBV6-4 to TRBJ1-5; tentatively, D is TRBD1 (5 bases). This CDR3 comprises 13 residues. Germline lookup yields CDR1 MRHNA and CDR2 SNTAGT. The V end was cut by 5 bases, the J end by 5 bases, with 10 bases between. CDR3 sequence reads: CASSLDTDQPQHF. DNA for the CDR3: TGTGCCAGCAGTTTGGACACGGATCAGCCCCAGCATTTT.

As concerns this clone: Other DNA sequences in this sample translate to the same CDR3. The V gene is TRBV28, the J gene TRBJ1-2, with D maybe TRBD1 (6 bases). Germline V gene sequence: CDR1 MDHEN, CDR2 SYDVKM. Between the trimmed V and J ends, which lost 2 bases and 2 bases, there was a span of 6 bases. The CDR3 runs to 13 residues. CDR3 amino acids: CASSLTGNYGYTF. DNA for the CDR3: TGTGCCAGCAGTTTAACAGGGAACTATGGCTACACCTTC.

CDR3 nucleotides: TGTGCCATCGGGGGCCGCCCGAACACCGGGGAGCTGTTTTTT. Amino acid sequence: CAIGGRPNTGELFF. V and J are TRBV10-3 and TRBJ2-2; tentative D call: TRBD1 (6 bases). This CDR3 has 14 residues. Trimming shortened V by 8 bases and J by 0 bases, and 10 bases separated the two germline ends. Germline V lookup: CDR1 ENHRY, CDR2 SYGVKD.

Note on this clone: Other nucleotide sequences from this sample produce the same CDR3. V is TRBV5-1 and J is TRBJ2-7, with 7 bases aligning to TRBD2. Germline CDR1 reads SGHRS; CDR2 reads YFSETQ. With V trimmed by 0 bases and J by 2 bases, 2 bases remained unmatched. The CDR3 contains 14 residues. CDR3 sequence (DNA): TGCGCCAGCAGCTTGGCTAGCGGCACCTACGAGCAGTACTTC. Translated, it gives CASSLASGTYEQYF. The full variable domain, rest sourced from reference TRBV5-1 and TRBJ2-7, is KAGVTQTPRYLIKTRGQQVTLSCSPISGHRSVSWYQQTPGQGLQFLFEYFSETQRNKGNFPGRFSGRQFSNSRSEMNVSTLELGDSALYLCASSLASGTYEQYFGPGTRLTVT.

J is TRBJ2-5 and V is TRBV5-1, with 7 nucleotides matching TRBD2. The DNA end favors TRBJ2-7, so the J call may be wrong. Germline CDR1 SGHRS, CDR2 YFSETQ. The CDR3 runs 13 residues. CDR3 coding DNA: TGCGCCAGCAGCTTGGCGGGAGGATTCGAGCAGTACTTC. This codes for CASSLAGGFEQYF.

The rearrangement uses TRBV19 and TRBJ2-5; D not resolved. The CDR3 covers 14 residues. Per the germline V gene, CDR1 is LNHDA and CDR2 is SQIVND (reference sequence). The V end was cut by 0 bases, the J end by 5 bases, with 10 bases between. Written as DNA, the CDR3 is TGTGCCAGTAGTATAGACCGGCATGGGGAGACCCAGTACTTC. Translating gives CASSIDRHGETQYF. The entire variable domain, with the rest obtained from reference TRBV19 and TRBJ2-5, is as follows: DGGITQSPKYLFRKEGQNVTLSCEQNLNHDAMYWYRQDPGQGLRLIYYSQIVNDFQKGDIAEGYSVSREKKESFPLTVTSAQKNPTAFYLCASSIDRHGETQYFGPGTRLLVL.

The chain uses TRBV28 and TRBJ1-4; 9 bases map to TRBD1. V trimming: 4 bases; J trimming: 6 bases; junction bases outside the gene matches: 6. The germline gives CDR1 MDHEN, CDR2 SYDVKM. The CDR3 loop spans 15 amino acids. CDR3 in amino acids: CASSSPGQGDEKLFF. In DNA, the CDR3 is TGTGCCAGCAGTTCTCCGGGACAGGGCGATGAAAAACTGTTTTTT.

V usage is TRBV7-6 and J usage is TRBJ1-1; a weak D match, TRBD1 (5 bases). Germline CDR1 and CDR2: SGHVS and FNYEAQ. This CDR3 has 13 residues. Trimming shortened V by 1 base and J by 10 bases, and 13 bases separated the two germline ends. The CDR3 spells CASSLVLRGRAFF. The CDR3, as DNA: TGTGCCAGCAGCTTAGTTCTGAGGGGACGAGCTTTCTTT.

The chain links TRBV5-6 to TRBJ1-4; D gene uncertain. Germline CDR1 is SGHDT and CDR2 is YYEEEE. CDR3 length: 17 amino acids. The ends were cut back, 0 bases at V and 7 bases at J, with 19 bases in the middle. The CDR3 DNA follows: TGTGCCAGCAGCTTGGTCGGGCTGCTGGGAGGAGGTGAAAAACTGTTTTTT. Amino acids: CASSLVGLLGGGEKLFF.

This clone was detected once. This rearrangement joins TRBV5-4 to TRBJ2-3; 11 nucleotides align to TRBD1. The CDR3 is made up of 15 amino acids. With 3 bases clipped from V and 3 bases from J, the junction kept 3 bases outside the gene matches. CDR1 is SGHNT, CDR2 YYREEE, per germline (reference sequence). CDR3 bases: TGTGCCAGCAGCTCGGACAGGGGGCGGACAGATACGCAGTATTTT. Protein sequence: CASSSDRGRTDTQYF.

This clone was found a few times. V usage is TRBV13 and J usage is TRBJ1-1; D gene unclear. This CDR3 has 12 residues. CDR1 and CDR2 (germline): PRHDT, FYEKMQ (reference sequence). The V and J ends lost 8 bases and 7 bases respectively, with 14 bases between them. CDR3 in DNA: TGTGCCAGCGGGTTTGGGAGAGATGAAGCTTTCTTT. Its translation: CASGFGRDEAFF.

This clone was counted once. The chain links TRBV12-5 to TRBJ1-3; D is unclear. Germline V gives CDR1 LGHNT, CDR2 FRNRAP. Trimming shortened V by 5 bases and J by 2 bases, and 19 bases separated the two germline ends. The CDR3 loop spans 17 amino acids. The CDR3 here is CASGNSGSPLTGNTIYF. Here the CDR3 DNA reads TGTGCTAGTGGTAACTCCGGGAGTCCCCTCACTGGAAACACCATATATTTT.

The chain carries TRBV28 and TRBJ1-2, with D hard to call. Germline V gene sequence: CDR1 MDHEN, CDR2 SYDVKM. Trimming removed 4 bases from V and 9 bases from J, with 9 bases in between. The CDR3 is 11 residues long. The CDR3 DNA reads TGTGCCAGCAGTTCTCGCCATAGCTACACCTTC. This encodes CASSSRHSYTF.